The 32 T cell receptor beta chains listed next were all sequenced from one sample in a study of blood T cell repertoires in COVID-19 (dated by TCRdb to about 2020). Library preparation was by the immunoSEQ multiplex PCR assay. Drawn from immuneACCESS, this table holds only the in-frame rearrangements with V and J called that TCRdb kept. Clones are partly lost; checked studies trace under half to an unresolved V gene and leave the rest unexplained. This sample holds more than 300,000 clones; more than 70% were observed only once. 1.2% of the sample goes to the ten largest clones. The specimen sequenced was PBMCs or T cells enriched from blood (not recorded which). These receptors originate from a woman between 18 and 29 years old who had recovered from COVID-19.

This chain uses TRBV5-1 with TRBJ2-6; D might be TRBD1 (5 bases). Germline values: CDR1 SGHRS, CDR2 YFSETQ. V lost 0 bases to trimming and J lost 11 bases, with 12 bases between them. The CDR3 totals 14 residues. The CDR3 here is CASSLGRQGDVLTF. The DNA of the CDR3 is TGCGCCAGCAGCTTGGGTCGGCAGGGTGACGTCCTGACTTTC.

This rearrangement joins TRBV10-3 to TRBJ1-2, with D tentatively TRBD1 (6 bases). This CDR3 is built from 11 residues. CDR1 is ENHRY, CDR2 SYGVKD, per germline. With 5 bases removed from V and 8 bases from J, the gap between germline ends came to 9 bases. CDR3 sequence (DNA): TGTGCCATCAGTTCAGGGGTCGGCTACACCTTC. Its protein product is CAISSGVGYTF.

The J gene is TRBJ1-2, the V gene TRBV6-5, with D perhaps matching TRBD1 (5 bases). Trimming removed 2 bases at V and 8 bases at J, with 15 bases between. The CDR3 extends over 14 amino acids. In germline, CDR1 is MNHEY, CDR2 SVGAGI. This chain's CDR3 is CASSYGRQIGGYTF. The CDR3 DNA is TGTGCCAGCAGTTACGGCCGACAGATCGGAGGCTACACCTTC.

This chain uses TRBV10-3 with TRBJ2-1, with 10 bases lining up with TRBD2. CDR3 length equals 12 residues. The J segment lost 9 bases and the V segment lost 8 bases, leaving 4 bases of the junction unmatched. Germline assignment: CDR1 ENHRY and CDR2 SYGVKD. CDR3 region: CAIGSGGAEQFF. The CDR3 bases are TGTGCCATCGGAAGCGGGGGGGCTGAGCAGTTCTTC.

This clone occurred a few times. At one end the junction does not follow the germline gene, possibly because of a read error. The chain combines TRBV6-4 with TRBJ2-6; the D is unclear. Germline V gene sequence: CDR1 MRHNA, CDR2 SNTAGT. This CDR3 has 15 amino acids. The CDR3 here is CASSDSHSGANVLTF. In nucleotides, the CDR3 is TGTGCCAGCAGCGACTCACACTCTGGGGCCAACGTCCTGACTTTC.

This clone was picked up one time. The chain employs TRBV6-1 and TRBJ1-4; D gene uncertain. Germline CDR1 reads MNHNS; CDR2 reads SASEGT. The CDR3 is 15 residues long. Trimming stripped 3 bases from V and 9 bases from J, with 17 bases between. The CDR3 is CASSDNTGVGKKLFF. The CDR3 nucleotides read TGTGCCAGCAGTGATAACACGGGCGTCGGGAAAAAACTGTTTTTT.

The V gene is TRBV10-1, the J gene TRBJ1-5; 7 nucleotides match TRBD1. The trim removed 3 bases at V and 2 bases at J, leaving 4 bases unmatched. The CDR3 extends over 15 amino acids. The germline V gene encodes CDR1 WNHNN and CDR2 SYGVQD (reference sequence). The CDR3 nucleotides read TGCGCCAGCAGTGACGGCAGGGGGGGCAATCAGCCCCAGCATTTT. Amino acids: CASSDGRGGNQPQHF.

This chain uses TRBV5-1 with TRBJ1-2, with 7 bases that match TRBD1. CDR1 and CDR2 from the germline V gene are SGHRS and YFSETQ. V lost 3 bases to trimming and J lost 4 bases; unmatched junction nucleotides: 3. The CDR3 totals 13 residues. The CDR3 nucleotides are TGCGCCAGCAGCTGGGACAGAATCTATGGCTACACCTTC. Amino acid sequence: CASSWDRIYGYTF.

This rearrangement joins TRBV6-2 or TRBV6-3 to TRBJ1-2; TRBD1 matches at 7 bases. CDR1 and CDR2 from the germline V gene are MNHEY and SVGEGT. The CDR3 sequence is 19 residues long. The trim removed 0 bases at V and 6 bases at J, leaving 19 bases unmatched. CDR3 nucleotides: TGTGCCAGCAGTTACTCAGGCGGCCGGCCAGGGACAGCCGGTGATGGCTACACCTTC. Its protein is CASSYSGGRPGTAGDGYTF.

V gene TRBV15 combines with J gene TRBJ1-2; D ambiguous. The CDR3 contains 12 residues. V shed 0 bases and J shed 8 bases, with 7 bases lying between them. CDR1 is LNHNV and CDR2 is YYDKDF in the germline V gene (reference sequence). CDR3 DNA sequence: TGTGCCACCAGCAGAGATTTCGGGGGCTACACCTTC. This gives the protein CATSRDFGGYTF.

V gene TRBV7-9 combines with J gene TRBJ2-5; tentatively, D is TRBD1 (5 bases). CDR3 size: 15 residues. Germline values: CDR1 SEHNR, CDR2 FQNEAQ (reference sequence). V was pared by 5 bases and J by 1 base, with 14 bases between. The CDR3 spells CASSPLRQIQETQYF. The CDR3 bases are TGTGCCAGCAGCCCCCTGAGACAGATCCAAGAGACCCAGTACTTC.

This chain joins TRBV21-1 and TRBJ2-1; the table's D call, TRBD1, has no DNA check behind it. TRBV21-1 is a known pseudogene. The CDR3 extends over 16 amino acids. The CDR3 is CASSRDRGPSGNEQFF. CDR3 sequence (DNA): TGTGCCAGCAGCCGGGACAGGGGCCCTTCGGGAAATGAGCAGTTCTTC.

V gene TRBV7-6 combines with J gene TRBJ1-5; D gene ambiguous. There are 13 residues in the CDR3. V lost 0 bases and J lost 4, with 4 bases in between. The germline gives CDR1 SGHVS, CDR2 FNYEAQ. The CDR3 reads CASSLAENQPQHF. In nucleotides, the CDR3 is TGTGCCAGCAGCTTAGCGGAGAATCAGCCCCAGCATTTT.

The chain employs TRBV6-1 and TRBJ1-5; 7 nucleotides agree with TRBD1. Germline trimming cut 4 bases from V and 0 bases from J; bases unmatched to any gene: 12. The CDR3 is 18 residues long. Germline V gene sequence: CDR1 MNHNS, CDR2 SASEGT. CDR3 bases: TGTGCCAGCAGTGCAACGCGAGGACAGGATAATAGCAATCAGCCCCAGCATTTT. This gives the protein CASSATRGQDNSNQPQHF.

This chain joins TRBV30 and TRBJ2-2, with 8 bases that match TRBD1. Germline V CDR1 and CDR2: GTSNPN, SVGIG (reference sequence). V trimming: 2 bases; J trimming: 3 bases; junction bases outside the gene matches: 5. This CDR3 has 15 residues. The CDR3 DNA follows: TGTGCCTGGAGTTTAGAGGACAGGGACACCGGGGAGCTGTTTTTT. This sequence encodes CAWSLEDRDTGELFF.

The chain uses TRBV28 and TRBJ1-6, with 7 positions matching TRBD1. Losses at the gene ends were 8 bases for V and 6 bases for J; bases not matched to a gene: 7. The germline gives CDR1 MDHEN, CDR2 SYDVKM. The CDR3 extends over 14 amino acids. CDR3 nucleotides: TGTGCCAGCGTGCAGGGGGACGGTAATTCACCCCTCCACTTT. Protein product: CASVQGDGNSPLHF.

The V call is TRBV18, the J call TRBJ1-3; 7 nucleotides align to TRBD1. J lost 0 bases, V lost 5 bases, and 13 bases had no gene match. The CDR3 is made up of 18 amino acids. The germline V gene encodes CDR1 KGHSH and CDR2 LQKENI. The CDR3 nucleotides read TGTGCCAGCTCATCAATAACGACAGGGTTGAGCTCTGGAAACACCATATATTTT. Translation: CASSSITTGLSSGNTIYF.

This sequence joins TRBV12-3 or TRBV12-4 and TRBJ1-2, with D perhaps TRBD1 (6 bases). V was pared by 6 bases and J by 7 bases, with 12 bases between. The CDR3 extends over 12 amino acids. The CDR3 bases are TGTGCCAGCAGCCCTACAGGGTTTGGCTACACCTTC. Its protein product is CASSPTGFGYTF.

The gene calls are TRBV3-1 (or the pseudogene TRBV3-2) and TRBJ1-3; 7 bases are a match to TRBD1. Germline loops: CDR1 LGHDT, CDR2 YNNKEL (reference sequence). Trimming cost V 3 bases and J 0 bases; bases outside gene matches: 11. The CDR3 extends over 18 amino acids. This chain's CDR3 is CASSHAFPGQISGNTIYF. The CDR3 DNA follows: TGTGCCAGCAGCCACGCCTTCCCGGGACAGATCTCTGGAAACACCATATATTTT.

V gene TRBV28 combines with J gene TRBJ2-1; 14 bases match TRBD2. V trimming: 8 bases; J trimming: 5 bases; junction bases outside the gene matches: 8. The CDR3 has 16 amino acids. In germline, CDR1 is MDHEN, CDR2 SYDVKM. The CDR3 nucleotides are TGTGCCAGCGTTCCCATGGGACTAGCGGGGGACAATGAGCAGTTCTTC. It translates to CASVPMGLAGDNEQFF.

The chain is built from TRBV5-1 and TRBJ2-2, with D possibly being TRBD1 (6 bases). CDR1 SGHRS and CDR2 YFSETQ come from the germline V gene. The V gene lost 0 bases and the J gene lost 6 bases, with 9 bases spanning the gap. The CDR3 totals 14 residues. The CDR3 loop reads CASSLAQGSGELFF. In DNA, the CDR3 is TGCGCCAGCAGCTTGGCACAGGGCTCCGGGGAGCTGTTTTTT.

CDR3 DNA sequence: TGTGCCAGTAGGACTAGCGGGGGGGGCTACGAGCAGTACTTC. Translated: CASRTSGGGYEQYF. The chain combines TRBV27 with TRBJ2-7; 15 bases are shared with TRBD2. This CDR3 contains 14 residues. The trim removed 9 bases at V and 3 bases at J, leaving 3 bases unmatched. From germline, CDR1 is MNHEY and CDR2 SMNVEV (reference sequence).

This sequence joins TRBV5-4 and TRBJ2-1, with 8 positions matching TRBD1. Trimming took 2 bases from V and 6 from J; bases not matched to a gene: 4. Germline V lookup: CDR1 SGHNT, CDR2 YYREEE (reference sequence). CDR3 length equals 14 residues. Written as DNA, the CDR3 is TGTGCCAGCAGCTTCCGGACAGGGATCAATGAGCAGTTCTTC. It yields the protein CASSFRTGINEQFF.

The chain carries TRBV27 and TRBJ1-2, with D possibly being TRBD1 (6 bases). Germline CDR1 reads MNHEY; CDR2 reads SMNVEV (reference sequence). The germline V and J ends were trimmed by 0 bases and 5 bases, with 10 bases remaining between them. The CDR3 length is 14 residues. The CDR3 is CASSLSDREYGYTF. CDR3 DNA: TGTGCCAGCAGTTTATCGGACAGAGAGTATGGCTACACCTTC.

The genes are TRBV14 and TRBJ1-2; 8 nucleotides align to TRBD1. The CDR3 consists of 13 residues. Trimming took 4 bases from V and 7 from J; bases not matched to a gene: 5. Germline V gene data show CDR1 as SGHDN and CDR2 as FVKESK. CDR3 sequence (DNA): TGTGCCAGCAGCCGGACAGGGAGGACTGGCTACACCTTC. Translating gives CASSRTGRTGYTF.

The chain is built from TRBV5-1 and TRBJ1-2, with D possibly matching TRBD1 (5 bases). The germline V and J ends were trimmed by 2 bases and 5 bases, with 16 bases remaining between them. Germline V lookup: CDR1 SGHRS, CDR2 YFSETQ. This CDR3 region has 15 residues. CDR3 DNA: TGCGCCAGCAGCTTTACAGTCCCGGGGGGTTATGGCTACACCTTC. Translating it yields CASSFTVPGGYGYTF. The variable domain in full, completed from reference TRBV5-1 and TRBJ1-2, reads KAGVTQTPRYLIKTRGQQVTLSCSPISGHRSVSWYQQTPGQGLQFLFEYFSETQRNKGNFPGRFSGRQFSNSRSEMNVSTLELGDSALYLCASSFTVPGGYGYTFGSGTRLTVV.

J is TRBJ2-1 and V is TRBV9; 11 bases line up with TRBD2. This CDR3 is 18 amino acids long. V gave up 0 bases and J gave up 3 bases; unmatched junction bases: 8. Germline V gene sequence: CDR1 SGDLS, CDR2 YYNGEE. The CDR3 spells CASSVVASGGTLYNEQFF. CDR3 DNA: TGTGCCAGCAGCGTAGTGGCTAGCGGGGGGACCCTCTACAATGAGCAGTTCTTC.

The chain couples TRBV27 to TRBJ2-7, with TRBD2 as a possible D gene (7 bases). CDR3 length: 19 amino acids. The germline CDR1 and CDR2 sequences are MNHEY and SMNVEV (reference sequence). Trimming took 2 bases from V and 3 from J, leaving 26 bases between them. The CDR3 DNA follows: TGTGCCAGCAGTTTAGCAAGCGGGGCCAAAGGGGGGCCGGGCTACGAGCAGTACTTC. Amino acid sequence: CASSLASGAKGGPGYEQYF.

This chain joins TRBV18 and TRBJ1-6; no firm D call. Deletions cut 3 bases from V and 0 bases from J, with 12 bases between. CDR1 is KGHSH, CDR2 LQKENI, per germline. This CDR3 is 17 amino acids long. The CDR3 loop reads CASSPRPRSSYNSPLHF. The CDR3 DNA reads TGTGCCAGCTCACCTAGGCCAAGGAGCTCCTATAATTCACCCCTCCACTTT.

This CDR3 reads CASSYFVYNEQFF. In DNA, the CDR3 is TGTGCCAGCAGTTACTTTGTATACAATGAGCAGTTCTTC. The V call is TRBV6-2 or TRBV6-3, the J call TRBJ2-1, with no clear D. The V and J ends lost 1 base and 4 bases respectively, with 5 bases between them. Germline CDR1 is MNHEY and CDR2 is SVGEGT. The CDR3 consists of 13 residues.

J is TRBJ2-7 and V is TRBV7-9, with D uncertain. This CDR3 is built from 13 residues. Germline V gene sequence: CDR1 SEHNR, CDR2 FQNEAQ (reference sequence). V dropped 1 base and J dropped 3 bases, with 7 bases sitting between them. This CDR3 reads CASSLENGYEQYF. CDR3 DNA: TGTGCCAGCAGCTTAGAGAACGGCTACGAGCAGTACTTC. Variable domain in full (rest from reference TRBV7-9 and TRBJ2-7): DTGVSQNPRHKITKRGQNVTFRCDPISEHNRLYWYRQTLGQGPEFLTYFQNEAQLEKSRLLSDRFSAERPKGSFSTLEIQRTEQGDSAMYLCASSLENGYEQYFGPGTRLTVT.

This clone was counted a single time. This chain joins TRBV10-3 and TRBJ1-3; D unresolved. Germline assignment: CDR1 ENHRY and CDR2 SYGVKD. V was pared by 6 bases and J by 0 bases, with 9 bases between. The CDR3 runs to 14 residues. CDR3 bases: TGTGCCATCAGGACTGCAGTCTCTGGAAACACCATATATTTT. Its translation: CAIRTAVSGNTIYF.